This T cell receptor beta chain is from a study of technical replicates of blood from a handful of donors. Produced via immunoSEQ multiplex PCR; TCRdb's table is partial and in-frame only. The sample contains some 50,000 clones, 94% of which appear only once. This clone occurred once. Sequencing input: T cells isolated from PBMCs. The TCR was taken from a human donor in good health.

CDR3 DNA sequence: TGTGCCAGCAGCCCGAGCCCCGGGGTTATGGACTATGGCTACACCTTC. This sequence encodes CASSPSPGVMDYGYTF. The rearrangement links TRBV7-9 to TRBJ1-2; D uncertain. The ends were cut back, 5 bases at V and 3 bases at J, with 19 bases in the middle. Germline V gene sequence: CDR1 SEHNR, CDR2 FQNEAQ (reference sequence). The CDR3 has 16 amino acids.